This record covers a single T cell receptor beta chain. The data are from a study of blood T cell repertoires in COVID-19. TCRdb's copy holds only in-frame clones and misses some; the assay was immunoSEQ multiplex PCR. The data show 200,000 to 250,000 clones, roughly 80% seen once. Germline assignment: CDR1 SQVTM and CDR2 ANQGSEA. J lost 4 bases, V lost 6 bases, and 5 bases had no gene match. CDR3 length: 12 residues. The chain employs TRBV29-1 and TRBJ1-2; TRBD1 matches at 7 bases. This TCR was sampled from a woman of 80 years or more with COVID-19, enrolled during active disease. Specimen: peripheral blood. The CDR3 protein is CSVFGTAYGYTF. The CDR3 DNA is TGCAGCGTATTTGGGACAGCCTATGGCTACACCTTC.